The entry that follows covers one T cell receptor (beta chain) sequence. From CD4+ cells came CD45RA+ naive and CD45RA-negative memory subsets. The sample is drawn from a study of shared clonotypes between healthy human individuals. Method: immunoSEQ multiplex PCR; TCRdb's copy keeps in-frame clones and lacks some. There are around 1,000,000 clones in the sample; 70% to 80% occur only once, and approximately 0.9% lies in the top ten. Germline lookup yields CDR1 MNHEY and CDR2 SMNVEV (reference sequence). This CDR3 region has 17 residues. J lost 4 bases, V lost 5 bases, and 9 bases had no gene match. The chain uses TRBV27 and TRBJ2-2; 11 bases line up with TRBD2. The source is a man aged 18 to 30 in good health. Some clones in this sample may be carry-over from other donors' samples. The sample was memory CD4+ T cells from PBMCs. The subset: CD45RA-negative fraction. This CDR3 is CASSPLAGGPGTGELFF. Written as DNA, the CDR3 is TGTGCCAGCAGTCCGTTAGCGGGAGGGCCGGGCACCGGGGAGCTGTTTTTT.